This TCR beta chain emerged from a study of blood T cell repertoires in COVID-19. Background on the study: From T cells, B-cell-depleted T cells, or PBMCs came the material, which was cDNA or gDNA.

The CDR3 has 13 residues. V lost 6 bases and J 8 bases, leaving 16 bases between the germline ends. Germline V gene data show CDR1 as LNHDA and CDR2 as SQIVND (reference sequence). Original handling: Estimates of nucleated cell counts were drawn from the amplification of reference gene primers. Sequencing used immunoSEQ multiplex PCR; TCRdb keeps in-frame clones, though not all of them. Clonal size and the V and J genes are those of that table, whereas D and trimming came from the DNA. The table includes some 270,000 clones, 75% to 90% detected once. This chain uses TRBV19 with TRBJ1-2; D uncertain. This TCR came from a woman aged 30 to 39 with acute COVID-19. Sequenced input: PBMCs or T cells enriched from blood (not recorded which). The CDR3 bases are TGTGCCAGTAGCCCCGAGGGTCGATGGGGCTACACCTTC. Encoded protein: CASSPEGRWGYTF.